This T cell receptor (beta chain) was sequenced in a study of blood T cell repertoires in COVID-19. The ends were cut back, 1 base at V and 7 bases at J, with 9 bases in the middle. CDR3 length equals 13 residues. Looked up from germline, CDR1 is SGDLS and CDR2 is YYNGEE. Assay used: immunoSEQ multiplex PCR; TCRdb lists only in-frame clones, some missing. Found here are 200,000 to 250,000 clones, less than 85% of them singletons; the top ten hold less than 6%. The source of this sequence is a woman in her 70s with acute or convalescent COVID-19. The sequencing sample was made of peripheral blood. The rearrangement uses TRBV9 and TRBJ2-1, with D maybe TRBD1 (6 bases). The CDR3 sequence: CASSVNRENEQFF. The DNA for the CDR3 is TGTGCCAGCAGCGTAAACAGGGAAAATGAGCAGTTCTTC.